This TCR beta chain was observed in a study of blood T cell repertoires in COVID-19. Study overall: COVID-19 samples, acute and convalescent, were from the United States, Italy and Spain. PBMCs, B-cell-depleted T cells, or T cells provided the cDNA or gDNA that made up the material.

Germline loops: CDR1 SGHRS, CDR2 YFSETQ. This CDR3 spans 15 amino acids. V lost 5 bases and J lost 2; bases outside the gene matches: 7. In the source study's methods: From reference gene primer amplification, estimates of nucleated cell counts were derived. Method: immunoSEQ multiplex PCR; TCRdb's copy keeps in-frame clones and lacks some. The DNA was the basis for D and trimming; V, J and clone size are from that table. The data hold about 250,000 clones, with 70% to 85% observed a single time. The V gene is TRBV5-1, the J gene TRBJ1-5; 7 nucleotides agree with TRBD1. This sequence originates from a man at least 80 years old with acute or convalescent COVID-19. The sequenced material came from peripheral blood. CDR3 bases: TGCGCCAGCAGACCCACAGGGGAACGCAATCAGCCCCAGCATTTT. Translated: CASRPTGERNQPQHF.